This T cell receptor beta chain came from a study of T cell repertoires in cytomegalovirus infection. Study context: Public TCR beta signatures marked donors with CMV infection and the matching HLA.

Trimming at V came to 9 bases and at J to 7 bases, leaving 12 bases not matched to a gene. Germline values: CDR1 SGHVS, CDR2 FNYEAQ. This CDR3 spans 15 amino acids. Whole-study results and caveats: Within the response measured ex vivo, HLA-C-restricted CMV-specific TCR beta clonotypes were dominant.

This clonotype was observed a handful of times. Its antigen is not identified. MiXCR, applied by TCRdb to the reads, yields one record per CDR3 protein. This sample yields fewer than 550,000 distinct CDR3 sequences, of which about 10% are seen a single time; roughly 10% belongs to the top ten. The sequencing input was PBMCs. The receptor's source is a human donor in good health (CMV status not recorded). Some clones in this sample may be carry-over from other donors' samples. The chain recombines TRBV7-6 with TRBJ2-1; the match to TRBD1 covers 10 bases. CDR3 loop: CASTLWTGGLNEQFF. The DNA of the CDR3 is TGTGCCAGTACTCTCTGGACAGGGGGTCTAAATGAGCAGTTCTTC.